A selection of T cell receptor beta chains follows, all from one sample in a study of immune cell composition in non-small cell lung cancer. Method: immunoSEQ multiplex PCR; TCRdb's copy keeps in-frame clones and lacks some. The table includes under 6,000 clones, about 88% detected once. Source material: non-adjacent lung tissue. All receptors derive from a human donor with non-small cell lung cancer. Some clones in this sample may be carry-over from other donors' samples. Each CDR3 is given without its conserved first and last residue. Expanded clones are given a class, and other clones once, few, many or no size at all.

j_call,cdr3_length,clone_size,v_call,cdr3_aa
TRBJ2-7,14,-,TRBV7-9,ASSLAAGSVEVEQY
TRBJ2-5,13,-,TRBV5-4,ASSRRDIFQETQY
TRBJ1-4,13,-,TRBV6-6,ASTPDQGTNEKLF
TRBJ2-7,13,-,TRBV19,ASSTTGVQTYEQY
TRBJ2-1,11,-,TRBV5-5,ASSLSNYNEQF
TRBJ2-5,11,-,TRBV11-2,ASSRGTGETQY
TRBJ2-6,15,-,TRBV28,ASSRRTGVSGANVLT
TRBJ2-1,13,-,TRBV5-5,ASSLDGNDYNEQF
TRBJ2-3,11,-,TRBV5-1,ASSSTDTDTQY
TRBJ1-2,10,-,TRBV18,ASSPDSDGYT
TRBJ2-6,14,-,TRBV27,ASSVIRSSGANVLT
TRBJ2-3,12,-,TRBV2,ASSEAGQGDTQY
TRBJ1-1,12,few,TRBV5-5,ASSLGLRNTEAF
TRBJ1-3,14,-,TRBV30,AWILAPGQGGNTIY
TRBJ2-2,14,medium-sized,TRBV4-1,ASSQEGQPGTGELF
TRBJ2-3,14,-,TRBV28,ASTTGGAQGTDTQY
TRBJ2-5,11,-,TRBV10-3,AISERFEETQY
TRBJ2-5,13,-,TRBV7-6,ASSLTGAIQETQY
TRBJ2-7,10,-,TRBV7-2,ASSPSSYEQY
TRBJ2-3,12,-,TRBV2,ASNLGSSADTQY
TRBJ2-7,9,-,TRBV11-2,ASSLTGEQY
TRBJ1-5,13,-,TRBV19,ASSDQQGAYQPQH
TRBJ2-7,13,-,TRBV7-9,ASSHLGAGEYEQY
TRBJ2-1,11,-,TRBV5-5,ASSLVGSGEQF
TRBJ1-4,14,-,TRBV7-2,ASSPTSGTRGEKLF
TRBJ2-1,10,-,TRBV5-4,ASSSQGSEQF
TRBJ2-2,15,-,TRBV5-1,ASSLTSGGADTGELF
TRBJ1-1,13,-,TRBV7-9,ASSLGAVMNTEAF
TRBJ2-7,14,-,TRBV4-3,ASSQDFLAGAYEQY
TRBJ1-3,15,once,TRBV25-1,ASSELVELGARNTIY
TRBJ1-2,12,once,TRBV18,ASSPAAGNYGYT
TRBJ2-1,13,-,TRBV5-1,ASSLGTSVYNEQF
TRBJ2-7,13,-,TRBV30,AWSSPGQGRYEQY
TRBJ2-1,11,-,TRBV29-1,SVWLAGWDEQF
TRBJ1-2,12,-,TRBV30,AWSGIRGAGGYT
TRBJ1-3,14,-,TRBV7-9,ASRQPRASSGNTIY
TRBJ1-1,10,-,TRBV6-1,ASRGRGTEAF
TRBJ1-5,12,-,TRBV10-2,ASSDSSLNQPQH
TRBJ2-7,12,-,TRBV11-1,ASSFRESGYEQY
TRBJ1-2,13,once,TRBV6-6,ASSSPGTGSYGYT
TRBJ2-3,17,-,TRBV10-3,AISDRSGARKGGTDTQY
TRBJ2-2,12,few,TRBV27,ASSFYPGVGELF
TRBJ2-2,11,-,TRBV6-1,ASDRGNTGELF
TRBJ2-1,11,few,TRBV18,ASSPPVYNEQF
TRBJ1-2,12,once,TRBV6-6,ASSSAGGYYGYT
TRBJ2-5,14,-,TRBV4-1,ASSHLAGQRGETQY
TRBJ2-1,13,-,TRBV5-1,ASSFSSGGAIEQF
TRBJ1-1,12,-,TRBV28,ASSGSEPNTEAF
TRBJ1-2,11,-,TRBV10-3,AISEQGNYGYT
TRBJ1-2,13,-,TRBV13,ASSPPTGANYGYT
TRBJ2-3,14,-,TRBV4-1,ASSQGLSGRADTQY
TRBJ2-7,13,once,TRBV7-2,ASSLVGSATDEQY
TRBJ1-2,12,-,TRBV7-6,ASSPQLQNYGYT